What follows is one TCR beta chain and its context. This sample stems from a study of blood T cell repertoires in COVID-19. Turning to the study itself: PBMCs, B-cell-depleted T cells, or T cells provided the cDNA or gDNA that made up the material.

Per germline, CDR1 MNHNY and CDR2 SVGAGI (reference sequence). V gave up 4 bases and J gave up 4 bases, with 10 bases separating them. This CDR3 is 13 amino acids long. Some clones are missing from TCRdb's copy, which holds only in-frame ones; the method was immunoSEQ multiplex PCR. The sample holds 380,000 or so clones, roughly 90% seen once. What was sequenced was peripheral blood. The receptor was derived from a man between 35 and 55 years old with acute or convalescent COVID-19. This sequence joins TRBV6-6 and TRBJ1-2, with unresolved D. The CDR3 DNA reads TGTGCCAGCAGTTTTATCGGGTCCTATGGCTACACCTTC. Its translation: CASSFIGSYGYTF.